This TCR beta chain was sequenced in a study of T cells in Graves' hyperthyroidism and ophthalmopathy (dated by TCRdb to about 2019). Notes on the research overall: Peripheral blood samples were taken at initial diagnosis, before any treatment was given. TCR V-J signatures able to tell the groups apart were searched for in a discovery cohort of 95 or so patients, of whom more than 40 had Graves' ophthalmopathy and roughly 57 had stable Graves' hyperthyroidism. Prospective prediction of ophthalmopathy was tested in an independent validation cohort consisting of 18 hyperthyroidism patients and approximately 16 patients who later progressed to ophthalmopathy. The roughly 94 discovery patients were randomly split 7:3 into training and test sets. The study also compared thyroid tissue and blood T-cell repertoires from over 5 Graves' hyperthyroidism patients. Once sampling was done, hyperthyroidism patients were given methimazole at a starting dose of 30 mg daily, whereas ophthalmopathy patients were given high-dose intravenous methylprednisolone. The paper describes TCR Vbeta CDR3 sequencing of about 140 peripheral blood samples, made up of about 41 ophthalmopathy patients, some 80 hyperthyroidism patients and some 17 progressor patients. On the study overall, not on this receptor specifically: Most expanded thyroid clonotypes (frequency above 0.001) were also detected in blood, a finding suggesting that blood repertoires may reflect thyroid immune responses. A 13 V-J signature model separated ophthalmopathy from stable hyperthyroidism, with around 90% sensitivity and roughly 81% specificity in cross-validation and 80%/75% in testing. In validation, the model predicted progression to ophthalmopathy with 55% to 71% sensitivity and less than 80% specificity, a median of about 6.7 months before onset. Sample size was not statistically predetermined, and investigators were not blinded to group allocation.

According to the germline V gene, CDR1 reads MNHEY and CDR2 reads SVGEGT. The CDR3 measures 15 amino acids from cysteine to phenylalanine. Just the 45-base CDR3 DNA is kept, in frame starting at base 1. V and J are trimmed by 6 bases and 6 bases, and the gene matches miss 7 bases of the junction. Stable Graves' hyperthyroidism was defined as no progression to ophthalmopathy during 18 months of follow-up. The hyperthyroidism patients were between 18 and 65 years old and newly diagnosed, with a disease duration of less than 2 months. Patients with uncontrolled infections, other autoimmune diseases, pregnancy or lactation were excluded. Diagnoses relied on clinical symptoms, serum thyroxine and TRAb, thyroid ultrasound and orbital computed tomography. PBMCs were separated from under 12 ml of fresh peripheral blood using Ficoll-Paque density gradient centrifugation. Trizol reagent was used to extract total RNA, and RNA quality was then checked on an Agilent 2100 Bioanalyzer.

Amplification of TCR beta CDR3 regions was carried out from RNA transcripts. The TCR CDR3 was subjected to a first round of RT-PCR using the HTBI primer set and the Qiagen OneStep RT-PCR kit. Libraries were constructed in a second round of multiplex PCR, after which size selection and purification were performed. Libraries were sequenced paired-end with 100 bp reads on an Illumina HiSeq2000. The authors processed their data as follows. SOAPnuke was used to process the raw data, throwing out any read that contained adapters or uncalled bases, had a mean Phred below 15, or lacked an exact constant-primer or identifier match. COPE v1.2.5 was used to merge high-quality paired reads, and clonotypes were defined as unique nucleotide sequences. MiTCR v1.1 was used to align clonotypes to the IMGT TRBV, TRBD and TRBJ reference segments. Only V-J combinations with frequency above 0.0001, covering approximately 99% of repertoires, were analysed. The TCS score was defined as F50 (clonal expansion) divided by E x V (chaos), with BLOSUM62-based TCRdist calculated between CDR3 peptides within each V-J. Welch's t-statistics and random forest reduced some 510 V-J features to 10 to 15, which were used in a naive Bayes classifier (R e1071). TCRdb reprocessed the public reads (quality trimming at Q25 with fastp, clone calling with MiXCR) and kept in-frame beta chains. Rows with one shared CDR3 protein collapse into an entry with the most common genes and DNA. TCRdb, rather than the study authors, made the V and J calls. This sample holds roughly 180,000 distinct CDR3 sequences; about 17% were observed only once. The top ten clonotypes cover 25% to 30% of the sample.

In the case of this clonotype: The antigen it binds to is not known. Base qualities were left out, and no much larger clone turns up one base away.

The rearrangement combines TRBV6-2 or TRBV6-3 with TRBJ1-5, and 11 junctional nucleotides match TRBD1. The TCR originated in a woman in her 50s with Graves' hyperthyroidism. Sequenced sample: blood. The bases are TGTGCCAGCAGACGGACAGGGGGCTTCAGTCAGCCCCAGCATTTT. Its protein reads: CASRRTGGFSQPQHF.